A single sample gave rise to the 32 T cell receptor beta chains below, sequenced in a study of blood T cell repertoires in COVID-19. TCRdb's copy holds only in-frame clones and misses some; the assay was immunoSEQ multiplex PCR. The sample carries roughly 160,000 clones, approximately 90% recorded once. Sequenced input: peripheral blood. These receptor sequences come from a man aged 45-60 years who had recovered from COVID-19.

This sequence joins TRBV6-5 and TRBJ1-6, with TRBD1 matching 9 bases. Germline values: CDR1 MNHEY, CDR2 SVGAGI. The CDR3 runs 14 residues. Germline trimming cut 6 bases from V and 6 bases from J; bases unmatched to any gene: 3. DNA for the CDR3: TGTGCCAGCAGACAGGGGGCCCCTAATTCACCCCTCCACTTT. As protein: CASRQGAPNSPLHF.

The chain is built from TRBV18 and TRBJ2-7; the match to TRBD2 covers 8 bases. Germline V lookup: CDR1 KGHSH, CDR2 LQKENI. This CDR3 has 15 residues. After removal of 6 bases from V and 0 bases from J, the junction contained 7 bases not matched to a gene. CDR3 loop: CASSPTSGSSYEQYF. DNA of the CDR3: TGTGCCAGCTCGCCTACTAGCGGCAGCTCCTACGAGCAGTACTTC.

This chain uses TRBV19 with TRBJ1-5; 10 nucleotides line up with TRBD1. CDR3 length equals 14 residues. J was trimmed by 3 bases and V by 8 bases; bases with no gene match: 4. Per the germline V gene, CDR1 is LNHDA and CDR2 is SQIVND (reference sequence). The CDR3 nucleotides read TGTGCCAGTGGGGGACAGGGGAACAATCAGCCCCAGCATTTT. Translating it yields CASGGQGNNQPQHF. Looking up the rest from reference TRBV19 and TRBJ1-5 gives the full variable domain: DGGITQSPKYLFRKEGQNVTLSCEQNLNHDAMYWYRQDPGQGLRLIYYSQIVNDFQKGDIAEGYSVSREKKESFPLTVTSAQKNPTAFYLCASGGQGNNQPQHFGDGTRLSIL.

The chain recombines TRBV28 with TRBJ2-2; 9 bases fit TRBD2. From germline, CDR1 is MDHEN and CDR2 SYDVKM. The V gene end was trimmed by 8 bases and the J gene end by 0 bases; junction bases not matched to a gene: 4. CDR3 length: 15 amino acids. The CDR3: CASGLAGANTGELFF. In DNA, the CDR3 is TGTGCCAGCGGGTTAGCGGGAGCGAACACCGGGGAGCTGTTTTTT.

The CDR3: CASSSGGGTGELFF. The DNA of the CDR3 is TGTGCCAGCAGTTCTGGGGGGGGAACCGGGGAGCTGTTTTTT. The V call is TRBV27, the J call TRBJ2-2, with TRBD2 matching over 7 bases. The CDR3 consists of 14 residues. Losses at the gene ends were 4 bases for V and 5 bases for J; bases not matched to a gene: 4. Germline assignment: CDR1 MNHEY and CDR2 SMNVEV (reference sequence).

J is TRBJ1-2 and V is TRBV5-5; TRBD1 matches at 9 bases. V lost 4 bases to trimming and J lost 4 bases; unmatched junction nucleotides: 5. Germline values: CDR1 SGHKS, CDR2 YYEKEE (reference sequence). This CDR3 is 14 amino acids long. CDR3: CASSKDRGPYGYTF. CDR3 coding DNA: TGTGCCAGCAGCAAGGACAGGGGACCCTATGGCTACACCTTC.

The chain links TRBV6-1 to TRBJ2-5, with D hard to call. The ends were cut back, 1 base at V and 3 bases at J, with 6 bases in the middle. Germline CDR1 is MNHNS and CDR2 is SASEGT. The CDR3 is 13 residues long. The CDR3 loop is CASSEGFKETQYF. As DNA, the CDR3 is TGTGCCAGCAGTGAAGGTTTCAAAGAGACCCAGTACTTC.

The genes are TRBV7-2 and TRBJ2-7; D is perhaps TRBD1 (5 bases). Germline V lookup: CDR1 SGHTA, CDR2 FQGNSA. V lost 4 bases, J lost 3 bases, and 10 bases lay in between. The CDR3 extends over 13 amino acids. The CDR3 reads CASSSQDSYEQYF. CDR3 nucleotides: TGTGCCAGCAGCTCGCAAGACAGCTACGAGCAGTACTTC.

The chain uses TRBV7-2 and TRBJ2-7, with 10 bases lining up with TRBD2. With V trimmed by 5 bases and J by 9 bases, 10 bases remained unmatched. Germline values: CDR1 SGHTA, CDR2 FQGNSA. The CDR3 loop spans 14 amino acids. CDR3 region: CASSPGTSVLGQYF. In DNA form, the CDR3 reads TGTGCCAGCAGCCCCGGGACTAGCGTCCTTGGGCAGTACTTC.

This sequence joins TRBV11-2 and TRBJ1-3; TRBD1 might be the D (5 bases). Per germline, CDR1 SGHAT and CDR2 FQNNGV. The V and J ends lost 5 bases and 7 bases respectively, with 12 bases between them. The CDR3 extends over 13 amino acids. As DNA, the CDR3 is TGTGCCAGCAGCATGGGACTTGCGAACACCATATATTTT. It specifies CASSMGLANTIYF.

This chain links TRBV24-1 with TRBJ2-1; 11 bases map to TRBD1. With V trimmed by 3 bases and J by 9 bases, 6 bases remained unmatched. The CDR3 totals 15 residues. CDR1 is KGHDR and CDR2 is SFDVKD in the germline V gene. This chain's CDR3 is CATSDGGTGGGEQFF. Written as DNA, the CDR3 is TGTGCCACCAGTGATGGTGGGACAGGGGGTGGTGAGCAGTTCTTC.

For this clone: A read error may produce the germline difference seen at one junction end. V is TRBV19 and J is TRBJ2-1, with 8 bases that match TRBD2. Germline lookup yields CDR1 LNHDA and CDR2 SQIVND (reference sequence). This CDR3 has 15 residues. The DNA of the CDR3 is TGTGCCAGTAATATAGCGGGGAGCTCCTACAATGAGCAGTTCTTC. This codes for CASNIAGSSYNEQFF.

The chain recombines TRBV28 with TRBJ1-2, with TRBD1 matching 8 bases. The junction had 2 bases not matched to a gene; V was cut back by 5 bases and J by 0 bases. Germline CDR1 reads MDHEN; CDR2 reads SYDVKM. The length of the CDR3 is 14 residues. Here the CDR3 reads CASSPGGSNYGYTF. The CDR3 DNA sequence: TGTGCCAGCAGTCCAGGGGGCTCTAACTATGGCTACACCTTC.

The V call is TRBV24-1, the J call TRBJ1-5; 7 bases agree with TRBD1. The CDR3 spans 14 residues. Per the germline V gene, CDR1 is KGHDR and CDR2 is SFDVKD. V lost 5 bases and J lost 7; bases outside the gene matches: 7. The CDR3 bases are TGTGCCACCAGTGCCTCGACGACAGGGCAGCCCCAGCATTTT. Residues: CATSASTTGQPQHF.

This chain uses TRBV2 with TRBJ2-3, with TRBD2 matching over 7 bases. This CDR3 has 13 residues. The V segment lost 6 bases and the J segment 6 bases; nucleotides outside the gene matches: 6. Germline V gene lookup returns CDR1 SNHLY and CDR2 FYNNEI. The CDR3 nucleotides are TGTGCCAGCAGCGGTGCGGGAGTTGATACGCAGTATTTT. Its translation: CASSGAGVDTQYF.

The chain uses TRBV2 and TRBJ2-3; D possibly corresponds to TRBD2 (5 bases). The germline V and J ends were trimmed by 1 base and 5 bases, with 10 bases remaining between them. The CDR3 has 14 residues. The V gene's germline CDR1 is SNHLY and CDR2 FYNNEI. CDR3 coding DNA: TGTGCCAGCAGTGAAGTCGGAGGAGGAGATACGCAGTATTTT. It specifies CASSEVGGGDTQYF.

J is TRBJ2-1 and V is TRBV24-1, with TRBD1 as a possible D gene (6 bases). CDR1 is KGHDR and CDR2 is SFDVKD in the germline V gene. The CDR3 contains 16 residues. V lost 3 bases, J lost 6 bases, and 17 bases lay in between. In DNA, the CDR3 is TGTGCCACCAGTGATCCCAACCCACAGGGAAGCAATGAGCAGTTCTTC. It encodes CATSDPNPQGSNEQFF.

The count of this clone is one. The chain has TRBV7-2 and TRBJ1-3; 7 bases line up with TRBD1. Trimming at V came to 1 base and at J to 0 bases, leaving 3 bases not matched to a gene. This CDR3 is 16 amino acids long. Per germline, CDR1 SGHTA and CDR2 FQGNSA. CDR3 protein: CASSLVGTASGNTIYF. The CDR3 DNA reads as TGTGCCAGCAGCTTAGTGGGGACAGCCTCTGGAAACACCATATATTTT.

The genes are TRBV3-1 (or the pseudogene TRBV3-2) and TRBJ2-5; possible D gene TRBD2, 5 bases. The germline V and J ends were trimmed by 0 bases and 6 bases, with 11 bases remaining between them. Germline loops: CDR1 LGHDT, CDR2 YNNKEL (reference sequence). This CDR3 is built from 14 residues. CDR3 in DNA: TGTGCCAGCAGCCAAGAAGAGGGCAGAAAGACCCAGTACTTC. It translates to CASSQEEGRKTQYF.

V usage is TRBV7-9 and J usage is TRBJ1-6; D is perhaps TRBD1 (6 bases). The V gene lost 4 bases and the J gene lost 1 base, with 8 bases spanning the gap. The CDR3 covers 15 residues. Germline assignment: CDR1 SEHNR and CDR2 FQNEAQ (reference sequence). CDR3 region: CASSSGDSYNSPLHF. The DNA of the CDR3 is TGTGCCAGCAGCTCAGGGGATTCCTATAATTCACCCCTCCACTTT. Full variable domain (missing parts from reference TRBV7-9 and TRBJ1-6): DTGVSQNPRHKITKRGQNVTFRCDPISEHNRLYWYRQTLGQGPEFLTYFQNEAQLEKSRLLSDRFSAERPKGSFSTLEIQRTEQGDSAMYLCASSSGDSYNSPLHFGNGTRLTVT.

The chain carries TRBV19 and TRBJ2-2, with a weak D call TRBD1 (5 bases). Trimming took off 4 bases at V and 0 bases at J, with 9 bases between the two ends. This CDR3 has 15 residues. Germline CDR1 and CDR2: LNHDA and SQIVND (reference sequence). CDR3 region: CASSRGRANTGELFF. The CDR3 DNA is TGTGCCAGTAGTAGGGGCAGGGCGAACACCGGGGAGCTGTTTTTT.

This clone was seen only a few times. The rearrangement links TRBV19 to TRBJ1-2, with D unclear. CDR3 size: 13 residues. Germline lookup yields CDR1 LNHDA and CDR2 SQIVND (reference sequence). V was pared by 5 bases and J by 1 base, with 8 bases between. CDR3 sequence (DNA): TGTGCCAGTAGTGGTAGACTTAACTATGGCTACACCTTC. It yields the protein CASSGRLNYGYTF.

The chain recombines TRBV6-5 with TRBJ1-3, with no clear D. CDR1 MNHEY and CDR2 SVGAGI come from the germline V gene. Trimming took off 2 bases at V and 0 bases at J, with 11 bases between the two ends. The CDR3 has 16 residues. The DNA for the CDR3 is TGTGCCAGCAGTTACGGATCAGGCACCTCTGGAAACACCATATATTTT. This sequence encodes CASSYGSGTSGNTIYF.

This clone appeared a few times. The rearrangement joins TRBV19 to TRBJ2-7; 7 positions match TRBD1. Trimming cost V 6 bases and J 4 bases; bases outside gene matches: 21. Germline CDR1 is LNHDA and CDR2 is SQIVND (reference sequence). The CDR3 runs to 18 residues. CDR3 loop: CASSLNGQDQISWYEQYF. DNA of the CDR3: TGTGCCAGTAGCTTAAACGGACAGGATCAAATCTCTTGGTACGAGCAGTACTTC.

The chain joins TRBV27 to TRBJ2-3, with 7 bases lining up with TRBD2. The CDR3 is made up of 14 amino acids. Germline CDR1 is MNHEY and CDR2 is SMNVEV (reference sequence). Trimming at V came to 6 bases and at J to 5 bases, leaving 8 bases not matched to a gene. This CDR3 is CASRGLGEGDTQYF. CDR3 DNA sequence: TGTGCCAGCAGAGGACTAGGGGAAGGAGATACGCAGTATTTT.

V and J are TRBV3-1 (or the pseudogene TRBV3-2) and TRBJ1-1; D gene ambiguous. CDR1 is LGHDT and CDR2 is YNNKEL in the germline V gene (reference sequence). The V gene lost 2 bases and the J gene lost 0 bases, with 7 bases spanning the gap. This CDR3 region has 14 residues. CDR3 sequence: CASSQHGMNTEAFF. Here the CDR3 DNA reads TGTGCCAGCAGCCAACACGGGATGAACACTGAAGCTTTCTTT.

The rearrangement links TRBV9 to TRBJ2-4, with D perhaps matching TRBD2 (6 bases). This CDR3 region has 14 residues. Germline V gene sequence: CDR1 SGDLS, CDR2 YYNGEE. V was cut by 4 bases and J by 4 bases, with 12 bases left in between. The CDR3 DNA reads TGTGCCAGCAGCCCCACGGGACTTAAAAACATTCAGTACTTC. It translates to CASSPTGLKNIQYF. The entire variable domain, with the rest obtained from reference TRBV9 and TRBJ2-4, is as follows: DSGVTQTPKHLITATGQRVTLRCSPRSGDLSVYWYQQSLDQGLQFLIQYYNGEERAKGNILERFSAQQFPDLHSELNLSSLELGDSALYFCASSPTGLKNIQYFGAGTRLSVL.

The chain has TRBV5-1 and TRBJ2-5, with D possibly being TRBD2 (6 bases). In germline, CDR1 is SGHRS, CDR2 YFSETQ. This CDR3 contains 16 residues. Trimming removed 0 bases from V and 5 bases from J, with 17 bases in between. The CDR3 protein is CASSLGGRLNRETQYF. CDR3 nucleotides: TGCGCCAGCAGCTTGGGGGGGAGGCTCAACCGGGAGACCCAGTACTTC.

This clone was picked up a small number of times. For the CDR3, the DNA is TGCAGCGTAGTCTCTGGGCTATCCTACAATGAGCAGTTCTTC. Its translation: CSVVSGLSYNEQFF. The gene calls are TRBV29-1 and TRBJ2-1, with unresolved D. The V gene lost 6 bases and the J gene lost 1 base, with 13 bases spanning the gap. The CDR3 contains 14 residues. Germline CDR1 reads SQVTM; CDR2 reads ANQGSEA.

This rearrangement joins TRBV6-1 to TRBJ1-5; TRBD1 matches 10 bases. CDR1 is MNHNS and CDR2 is SASEGT in the germline V gene. V lost 4 bases to trimming and J lost 0 bases; unmatched junction nucleotides: 6. There are 17 residues in the CDR3. CDR3 DNA sequence: TGTGCCAGCAGTGCCGGGACAGGGGTTAATAGCAATCAGCCCCAGCATTTT. Its translation is CASSAGTGVNSNQPQHF.

The CDR3 DNA is TGTGCCAGCAGTGAATCGGGTAGCTCCTACAATGAGCAGTTCTTC. Its protein is CASSESGSSYNEQFF. V gene TRBV2 combines with J gene TRBJ2-1, with no clear D. The CDR3 consists of 15 residues. Trimming removed 2 bases at V and 0 bases at J, with 8 bases between. CDR1 is SNHLY, CDR2 FYNNEI, per germline.

The V call is TRBV29-1, the J call TRBJ1-2; 8 bases align to TRBD1. V gave up 7 bases and J gave up 8 bases; unmatched junction bases: 6. Germline V CDR1 and CDR2: SQVTM, ANQGSEA. This CDR3 has 11 residues. This CDR3 is CSAGQGLGYTF. The CDR3 DNA is TGCAGCGCTGGACAGGGTTTGGGCTACACCTTC. The complete variable domain, with remaining parts taken from reference TRBV29-1 and TRBJ1-2, reads SAVISQKPSRDICQRGTSLTIQCQVDSQVTMMFWYRQQPGQSLTLIATANQGSEATYESGFVIDKFPISRPNLTFSTLTVSNMSPEDSSIYLCSAGQGLGYTFGSGTRLTVV.